This record concerns one TCR beta chain sequence. This specimen comes from a study of shared clonotypes between healthy human individuals. On sorted subsets, replicate PCRs used roughly 220 ng DNA, or 25,000 to 35,000 T cell genomes. Some clones are missing from TCRdb's copy, which holds only in-frame ones; the method was immunoSEQ multiplex PCR. The sample shows almost 700,000 clones, roughly 94% of them seen only once. Naive CD8 isolation took CD45RO-negative cells positively selected for CCR7 and excluded terminally differentiated effector memory CD45RA+ cells. The CDR3 loop spans 17 amino acids. Germline CDR1 reads SGHRS; CDR2 reads YFSETQ. The V and J ends lost 0 bases and 6 bases, in that order; junction bases with no gene match: 12.

The clonotype comes from a man aged 25-45 years in good health. The rearrangement joins TRBV5-1 to TRBJ1-2, with TRBD1 matching 9 bases. Specimen: naive CD8+ T cells sorted from blood. CDR3 sequence: CASSLEIPGQGSHGYTF. The CDR3 nucleotides read TGCGCCAGCAGCTTGGAGATCCCGGGACAGGGATCGCATGGCTACACCTTC.